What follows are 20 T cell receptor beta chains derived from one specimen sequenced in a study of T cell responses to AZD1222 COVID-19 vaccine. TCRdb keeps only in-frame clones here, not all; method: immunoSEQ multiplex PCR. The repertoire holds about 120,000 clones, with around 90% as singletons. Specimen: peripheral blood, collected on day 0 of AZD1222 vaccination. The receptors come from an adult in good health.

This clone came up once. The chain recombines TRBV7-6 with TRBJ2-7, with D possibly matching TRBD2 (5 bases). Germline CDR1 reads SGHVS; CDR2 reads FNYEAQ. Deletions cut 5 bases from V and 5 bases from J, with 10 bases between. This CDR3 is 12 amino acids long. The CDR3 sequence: CASSQGGDEQYF. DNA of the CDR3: TGTGCCAGCAGCCAAGGAGGCGACGAGCAGTACTTC. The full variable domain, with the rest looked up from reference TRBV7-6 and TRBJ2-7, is GAGVSQSPRYKVTKRGQDVALRCDPISGHVSLYWYRQALGQGPEFLTYFNYEAQQDKSGLPNDRFSAERPEGSISTLTIQRTEQRDSAMYRCASSQGGDEQYFGPGTRLTVT.

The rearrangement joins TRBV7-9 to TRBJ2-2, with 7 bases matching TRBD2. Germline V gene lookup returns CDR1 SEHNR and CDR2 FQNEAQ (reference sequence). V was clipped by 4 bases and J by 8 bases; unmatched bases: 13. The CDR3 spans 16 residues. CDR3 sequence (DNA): TGTGCCAGCAGCTCCCTCCTAGGGGAGGGCCGAGGGGAGCTGTTTTTT. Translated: CASSSLLGEGRGELFF.

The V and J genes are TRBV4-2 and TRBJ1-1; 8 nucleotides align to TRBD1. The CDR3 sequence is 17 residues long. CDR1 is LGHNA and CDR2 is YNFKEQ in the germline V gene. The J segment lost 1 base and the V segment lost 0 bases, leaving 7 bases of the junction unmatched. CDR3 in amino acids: CASSQDFAGGENTEAFF. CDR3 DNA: TGTGCCAGCAGCCAAGATTTCGCAGGGGGCGAGAACACTGAAGCTTTCTTT.

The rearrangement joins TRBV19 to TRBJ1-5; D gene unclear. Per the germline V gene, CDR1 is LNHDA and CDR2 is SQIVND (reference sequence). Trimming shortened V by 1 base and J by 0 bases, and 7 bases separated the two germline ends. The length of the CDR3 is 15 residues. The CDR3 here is CASSIVGNSNQPQHF. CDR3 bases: TGTGCCAGTAGTATAGTGGGAAATAGCAATCAGCCCCAGCATTTT.

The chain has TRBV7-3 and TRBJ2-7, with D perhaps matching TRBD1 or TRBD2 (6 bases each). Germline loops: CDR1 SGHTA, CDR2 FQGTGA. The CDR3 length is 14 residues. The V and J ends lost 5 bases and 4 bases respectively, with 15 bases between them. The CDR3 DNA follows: TGTGCCAGCAGCGCAGGAAGGGGGGATTACGAGCAGTACTTC. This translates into CASSAGRGDYEQYF.

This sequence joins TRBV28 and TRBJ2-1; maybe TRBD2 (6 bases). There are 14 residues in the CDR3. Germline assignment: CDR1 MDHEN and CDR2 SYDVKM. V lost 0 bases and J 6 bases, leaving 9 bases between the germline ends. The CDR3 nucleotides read TGTGCCAGCAGTTTATGGGAGGGAACCAATGAGCAGTTCTTC. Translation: CASSLWEGTNEQFF.

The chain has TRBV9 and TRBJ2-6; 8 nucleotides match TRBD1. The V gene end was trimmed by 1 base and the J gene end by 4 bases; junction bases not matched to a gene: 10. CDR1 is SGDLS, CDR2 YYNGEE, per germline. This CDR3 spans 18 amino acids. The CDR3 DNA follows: TGTGCCAGCAGCGTAATTCCAGGGGGCGCATCCGGGGCCAACGTCCTGACTTTC. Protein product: CASSVIPGGASGANVLTF.

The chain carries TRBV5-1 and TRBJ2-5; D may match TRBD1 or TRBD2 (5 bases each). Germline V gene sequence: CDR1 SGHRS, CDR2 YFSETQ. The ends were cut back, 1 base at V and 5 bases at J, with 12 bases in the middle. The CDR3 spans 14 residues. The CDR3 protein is CASSLIPGPETQYF. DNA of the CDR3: TGCGCCAGCAGCTTGATCCCGGGGCCGGAGACCCAGTACTTC.

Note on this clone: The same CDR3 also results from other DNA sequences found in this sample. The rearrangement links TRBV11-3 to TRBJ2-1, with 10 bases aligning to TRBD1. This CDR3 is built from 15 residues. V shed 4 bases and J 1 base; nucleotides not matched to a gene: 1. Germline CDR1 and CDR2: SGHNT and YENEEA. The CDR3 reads CASSSGQGSYNEQFF. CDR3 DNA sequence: TGTGCCAGCAGCTCGGGACAGGGGTCCTACAATGAGCAGTTCTTC. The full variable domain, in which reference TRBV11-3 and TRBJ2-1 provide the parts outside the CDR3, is EAGVVQSPRYKIIEKKQPVAFWCNPISGHNTLYWYLQNLGQGPELLIRYENEEAVDDSQLPKDRFSAERLKGVDSTLKIQPAELGDSAVYLCASSSGQGSYNEQFFGPGTRLTVL.

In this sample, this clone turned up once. CDR3 sequence reads: CASSFIGSAATEAFF. CDR3 DNA: TGTGCCAGCAGCTTCATAGGTTCAGCGGCCACTGAAGCTTTCTTT. The chain has TRBV5-8 and TRBJ1-1, with D unresolved. The CDR3 totals 15 residues. V lost 2 bases to trimming and J lost 4 bases, with 15 bases between them. Germline loops: CDR1 SGHTS, CDR2 YDEGEE.

The CDR3 sequence is CASSRGDSNTDTQYF. In DNA form, the CDR3 reads TGTGCCAGCTCACGCGGGGACAGTAACACAGATACGCAGTATTTT. The chain employs TRBV18 and TRBJ2-3; a weak D match, TRBD1 (7 bases). The CDR3 totals 15 residues. V was pared by 4 bases and J by 2 bases, with 13 bases between. Germline V gene data show CDR1 as KGHSH and CDR2 as LQKENI.

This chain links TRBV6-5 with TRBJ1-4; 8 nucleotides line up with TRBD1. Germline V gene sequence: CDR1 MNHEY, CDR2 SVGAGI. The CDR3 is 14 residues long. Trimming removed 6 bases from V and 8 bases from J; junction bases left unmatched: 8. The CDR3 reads CASRLGQGGEKLFF. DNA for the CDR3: TGTGCCAGCAGATTAGGACAGGGTGGCGAAAAACTGTTTTTT.

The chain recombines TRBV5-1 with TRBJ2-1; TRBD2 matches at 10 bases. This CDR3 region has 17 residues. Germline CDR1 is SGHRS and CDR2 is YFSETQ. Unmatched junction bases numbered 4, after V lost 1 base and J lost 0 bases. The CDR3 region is CASSLTSGASSYNEQFF. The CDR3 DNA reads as TGCGCCAGCAGCTTGACTAGCGGGGCCAGCTCCTACAATGAGCAGTTCTTC.

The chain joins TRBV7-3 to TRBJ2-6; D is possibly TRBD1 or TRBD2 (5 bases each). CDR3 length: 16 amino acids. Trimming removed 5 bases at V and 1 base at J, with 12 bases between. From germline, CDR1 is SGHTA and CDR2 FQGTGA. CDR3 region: CASSEGSGSGANVLTF. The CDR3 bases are TGTGCCAGCAGCGAGGGGTCCGGGTCTGGGGCCAACGTCCTGACTTTC.

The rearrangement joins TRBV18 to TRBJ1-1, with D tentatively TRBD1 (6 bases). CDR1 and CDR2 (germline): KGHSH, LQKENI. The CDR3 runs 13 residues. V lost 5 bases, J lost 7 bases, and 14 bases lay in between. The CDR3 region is CASSANREGEAFF. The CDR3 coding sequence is TGTGCCAGCTCAGCCAACAGGGAAGGTGAAGCTTTCTTT.

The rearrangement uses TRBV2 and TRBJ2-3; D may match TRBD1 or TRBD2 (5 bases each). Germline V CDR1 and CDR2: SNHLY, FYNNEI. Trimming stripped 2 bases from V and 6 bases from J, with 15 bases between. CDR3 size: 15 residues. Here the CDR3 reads CASSEQGSERDTQYF. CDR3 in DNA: TGTGCCAGCAGTGAACAGGGTAGCGAGAGGGATACGCAGTATTTT.

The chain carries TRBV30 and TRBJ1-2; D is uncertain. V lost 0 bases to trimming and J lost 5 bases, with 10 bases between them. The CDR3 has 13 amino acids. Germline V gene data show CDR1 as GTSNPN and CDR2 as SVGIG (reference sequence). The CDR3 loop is CAWSVVVGYGYTF. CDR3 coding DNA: TGTGCCTGGAGTGTAGTTGTGGGGTATGGCTACACCTTC.

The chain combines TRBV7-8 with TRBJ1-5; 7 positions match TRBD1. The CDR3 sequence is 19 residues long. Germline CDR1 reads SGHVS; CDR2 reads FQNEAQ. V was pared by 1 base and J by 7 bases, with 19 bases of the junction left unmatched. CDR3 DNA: TGTGCCAGCAGCTTAGAGGAAGGACAGGATTCTTCTTTAAGGCAGCCCCAGCATTTT. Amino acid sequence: CASSLEEGQDSSLRQPQHF.

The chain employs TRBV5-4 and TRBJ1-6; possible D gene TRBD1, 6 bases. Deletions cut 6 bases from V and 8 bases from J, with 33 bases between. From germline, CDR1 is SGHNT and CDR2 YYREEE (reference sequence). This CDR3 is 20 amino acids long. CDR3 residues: CASNILHWQGSQYTYSPLHF. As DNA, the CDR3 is TGTGCCAGCAACATACTGCACTGGCAGGGGAGCCAGTATACGTATTCACCCCTCCACTTT.

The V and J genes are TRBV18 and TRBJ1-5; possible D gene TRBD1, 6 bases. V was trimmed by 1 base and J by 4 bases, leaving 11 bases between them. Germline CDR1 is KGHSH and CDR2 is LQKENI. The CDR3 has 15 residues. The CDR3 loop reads CASSPRTERNQPQHF. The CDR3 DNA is TGTGCCAGCTCACCACGGACAGAAAGGAATCAGCCCCAGCATTTT.